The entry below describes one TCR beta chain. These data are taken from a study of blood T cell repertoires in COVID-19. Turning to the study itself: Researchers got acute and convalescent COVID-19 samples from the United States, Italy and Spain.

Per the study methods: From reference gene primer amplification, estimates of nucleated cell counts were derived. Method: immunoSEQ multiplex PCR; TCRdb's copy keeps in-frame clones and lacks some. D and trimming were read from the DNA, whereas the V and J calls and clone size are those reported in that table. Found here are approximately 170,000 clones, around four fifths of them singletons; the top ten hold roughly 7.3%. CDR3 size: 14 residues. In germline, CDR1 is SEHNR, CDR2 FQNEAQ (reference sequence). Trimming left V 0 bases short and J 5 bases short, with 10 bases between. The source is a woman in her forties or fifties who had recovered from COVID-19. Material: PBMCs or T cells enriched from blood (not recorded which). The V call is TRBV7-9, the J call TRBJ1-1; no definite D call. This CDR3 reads CASSLAAGFTEAFF. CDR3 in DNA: TGTGCCAGCAGCTTAGCCGCCGGGTTTACTGAAGCTTTCTTT.